This TCR beta chain is from a study of blood T cell repertoires in COVID-19. About the study: Whether acute or convalescent, the COVID-19 samples came from the United States, Italy and Spain.

In the original processing: For nucleated cells, counts were estimated from reference gene primer amplification. Method: immunoSEQ multiplex PCR; TCRdb's copy keeps in-frame clones and lacks some. Clonal size and the V and J genes are those of that table, whereas D and trimming came from the DNA. The table includes about 140,000 clones, about 82% detected once. Points on this clone: Compared with germline, one end of the junction differs, possibly owing to a read error.

There are 16 residues in the CDR3. Germline CDR1 reads SGHRS; CDR2 reads YFSETQ. Specimen: peripheral blood. The TCR originated in a woman aged 80 or over with active or convalescent COVID-19. The genes are TRBV5-1 and TRBJ1-4; weak D call: TRBD1 (6 bases). The CDR3 nucleotides read TGCGCCAGCAGTTTGGGGGCCGGGGTAACTAATGAAAAACTGTTTTTT. Amino acid sequence: CASSLGAGVTNEKLFF.